The rows below give T cell receptor beta chains drawn from one sample of a study of blood T cell repertoires in COVID-19. Produced via immunoSEQ multiplex PCR; TCRdb's table is partial and in-frame only. The repertoire holds about 100,000 clones, roughly 84% seen once, with approximately 7.3% in the top ten. The source material was peripheral blood. These receptors were taken from a man aged 25-40 years in a cohort sampled during active COVID-19. Both conserved end residues are part of each CDR3. The D gene is left open where the match is weak. Not every row has a clone size; where given, it reads once, few, many or a size class.

NA NA TRBJ2-7 TRBV5-8 TGTGCCAGCAGCTCACAGTACGAGCAGTACTTC CASSSQYEQYF
NA NA TRBJ2-7 TRBV19 TGTGCCAGTAGTATTTCAGCGACCTACGAGCAGTACTTC CASSISATYEQYF
TRBD1 NA TRBJ1-1 TRBV28 TGTGCCAGCAGTCCGGGGGGACAGGGGAAGGGCACTGAAGCTTTCTTT CASSPGGQGKGTEAFF
TRBD2 NA TRBJ2-3 TRBV30 TGTGCCTGGAGTCTAGCGGACCGCCTATTCACAGATACGCAGTATTTT CAWSLADRLFTDTQYF
NA few TRBJ2-3 TRBV28 TGTGCCAGCAGTCTCACAGGTGGAGATACGCAGTATTTT CASSLTGGDTQYF
TRBD1 NA TRBJ2-6 TRBV5-1 TGCGCCAGCAGTCTCACGTCTCGGGGACAGGGGGCCTCTGGGGCCAACGTCCTGACTTTC CASSLTSRGQGASGANVLTF
TRBD1 NA TRBJ2-1 TRBV18 TGTGCCAGCTCCTTATTGACAGGGGGCAATGAGCAGTTCTTC CASSLLTGGNEQFF
NA once TRBJ1-2 TRBV6-5 TGTGCCAGCAGGAGGACGGAGGGGGGCTACACCTTC CASRRTEGGYTF
NA NA TRBJ2-3 TRBV24-1 TGTGCCACCAGTGACACCCGGGGGAACACAGATACGCAGTATTTT CATSDTRGNTDTQYF
TRBD2 NA TRBJ2-7 TRBV5-8 TGTGCCAGCAGCTTGCCCCGGACTAGCGGGGGTTGGATCTCCTACGAGCAGTACTTC CASSLPRTSGGWISYEQYF
TRBD1 NA TRBJ1-5 TRBV4-2 TGTGCCAGCAGCCAAGATCACGACAGGGACAATCAGCCCCAGCATTTT CASSQDHDRDNQPQHF
NA NA TRBJ1-1 TRBV3-1/TRBV3-2 TGTGCCAGCAGCCAAGAGGGCAGATTGAACACTGAAGCTTTCTTT CASSQEGRLNTEAFF
NA NA TRBJ2-3 TRBV2 TGTGCCAGCAGTTGGACAGTAGATACGCAGTATTTT CASSWTVDTQYF
TRBD1 once TRBJ2-5 TRBV7-9 TGTGCCAGCAGTTTATCGGGACAGGGGGGGAAGACCCAGTACTTC CASSLSGQGGKTQYF
TRBD1 once TRBJ1-5 TRBV6-1 TGTGCCAGCAGTGAAGTCGAGGGGGCGGGCAATCAGCCCCAGCATTTT CASSEVEGAGNQPQHF
NA NA TRBJ2-2 TRBV5-5 TGTGCCAGCAGCGACGCGGGGTATATCACCGGGGAGCTGTTTTTT CASSDAGYITGELFF
TRBD2 NA TRBJ2-5 TRBV5-1 TGCGCCAGCAGCGGCGGGGGGTCCCAAGAGACCCAGTACTTC CASSGGGSQETQYF
TRBD2 NA TRBJ2-5 TRBV7-3 TGTGCCAGCAGCTTCGAGGCCGGGACTAGCGGGGGGGCCGTACAAGAGACCCAGTACTTC CASSFEAGTSGGAVQETQYF
TRBD2 NA TRBJ2-5 TRBV28 TGTGCCAGCAGCTCCTCCGCGGGGGGGCAAGAGACCCAGTACTTC CASSSSAGGQETQYF
TRBD1 NA TRBJ2-7 TRBV10-3 TGTGCCATCAGTGGACAAGGGACAGGGTCCTTCTACGAGCAGTACTTC CAISGQGTGSFYEQYF
NA NA TRBJ1-6 TRBV28 TGTGCCAGCAGCAGGGACATCAAGAGCTCCTATAATTCACCCCTCCACTTT CASSRDIKSSYNSPLHF
NA once TRBJ2-7 TRBV6-6 TGTGCCAGCAGACAGGTCTACGAGCAGTACTTC CASRQVYEQYF
TRBD2 few TRBJ2-3 TRBV5-1 TGCGCCAGCAGCCGGGACCCTAGCGGGGGGGCCGGAGGTACGCAGTATTTT CASSRDPSGGAGGTQYF
NA once TRBJ2-7 TRBV9 TGTGCCAGCAGCCCAGGGGACGGAGGTAGGCACGAGCAGTACTTC CASSPGDGGRHEQYF
NA once TRBJ1-2 TRBV11-3 TGTGCCAGCATCCCCCGTTTGGGGCAGACCTATGGCTACACCTTC CASIPRLGQTYGYTF
NA NA TRBJ2-5 TRBV7-9 TGTGCCAGCAGCTCCACACAAACTAGGCGGGAGTACTTC CASSSTQTRREYF
NA NA TRBJ2-3 TRBV5-1 TGCGCCAGCAGCTCCCGGGAGCAAGGGGTAGATACGCAGTATTTT CASSSREQGVDTQYF
TRBD1 NA TRBJ1-2 TRBV5-1 TGCGCCAGCAGCTTAGTCCAGGGGGCCTATGGCTACACCTTC CASSLVQGAYGYTF
NA NA TRBJ1-2 TRBV6-5 TGTGCCAGCAGTTACCAATTCCAGGGTTATGGCTACACCTTC CASSYQFQGYGYTF
TRBD1 NA TRBJ1-3 TRBV19 TGTGCCAGTAGTCAACAGGGGGCGAAAGGAAACACCATATATTTT CASSQQGAKGNTIYF
TRBD1 NA TRBJ1-4 TRBV28 TGTGCCAGCAGCGGCAGGGGGGCAACTAATGAAAAACTGTTTTTT CASSGRGATNEKLFF
NA NA TRBJ1-2 TRBV29-1 TGCAGCGTTGTGACACCTTCTATAGGCTACACCTTC CSVVTPSIGYTF
TRBD2 once TRBJ2-2 TRBV4-1 TGCGCCAGCAGCCAAGCCGGGACTAGCGGGGGGCGGAACACCGGGGAGCTGTTTTTT CASSQAGTSGGRNTGELFF
TRBD1 NA TRBJ1-2 TRBV6-6 TGTGCCAGCAAAGCGGGCGGGACAGGGGTTGGCTACACCTTC CASKAGGTGVGYTF
TRBD1 NA TRBJ1-2 TRBV28 TGTGCCAGCAGTTTTGGGGGACAGGATGTACTCTATGGCTACACCTTC CASSFGGQDVLYGYTF
NA NA TRBJ2-2 TRBV5-1 TGCGCCAGCAGCTTGGATTTGCGGGGGCCGTCGAACACCGGGGAGCTGTTTTTT CASSLDLRGPSNTGELFF
NA once TRBJ1-5 TRBV7-9 TGTGCCAGCAACATGGGAGGTATCAATCAGCCCCAGCATTTT CASNMGGINQPQHF
NA many TRBJ2-7 TRBV5-1 TGCGCCAGCAGCTTGGCGGGGGACAGCCGCTCCTACGAGCAGTACTTC CASSLAGDSRSYEQYF
NA NA TRBJ1-3 TRBV4-3 TGCGCCAGCAGCCAAGATCACTCGGGGGGAAACACCATATATTTT CASSQDHSGGNTIYF
NA few TRBJ1-1 TRBV11-2 TGTGCCAGCAGCTTGGTCCTCGGCGTCAAGCGGACTGAAGCTTTCTTT CASSLVLGVKRTEAFF
NA NA TRBJ1-4 TRBV10-3 TGTGCCATCAGTGAGTCGACAGGAACTAATGAAAAACTGTTTTTT CAISESTGTNEKLFF
TRBD2 NA TRBJ2-1 TRBV19 TGTGCCACGATGAGCGGGGAAAAACTCAATGAGCAGTTCTTC CATMSGEKLNEQFF
NA once TRBJ1-1 TRBV18 TGTGCCAGCTCACCAGGGGACTTGAACACTGAAGCTTTCTTT CASSPGDLNTEAFF
NA NA TRBJ1-5 TRBV6-1 TGTGCCAGCAGTGAAAGGGGTCTATATAGCAATCAGCCCCAGCATTTT CASSERGLYSNQPQHF
NA NA TRBJ2-1 TRBV7-3 TGTGCCAGCAGCTCAGGGGCGGGCTCCTACAATGAGCAGTTCTTC CASSSGAGSYNEQFF
NA NA TRBJ2-1 TRBV14 TGTGCCAGCAGCCAGCCGTTAGGCCAGGGGGACTTCAATGAGCAGTTCTTC CASSQPLGQGDFNEQFF
NA few TRBJ1-6 TRBV15 TGTGCCACCAGCAGGGATACAGAGTCTTCACCCCTCCACTTT CATSRDTESSPLHF
TRBD2 NA TRBJ2-1 TRBV19 TGTGCCACGCCAACTAGCGATGGGCAGTTCTTC CATPTSDGQFF
TRBD1 NA TRBJ1-4 TRBV18 TGTGCCAGCTCACCGACAGGGGGTGAAAAACTGTTTTTT CASSPTGGEKLFF
TRBD1 NA TRBJ2-7 TRBV7-2 TGTGCCAGCAGCTTAGCAAGAACCGGACAGGGGGCGCAAGGGTTAGCCTACGAGCAGTACTTC CASSLARTGQGAQGLAYEQYF
NA NA TRBJ2-2 TRBV19 TGTGCCAGTAGTATGGATGCAGGGGCCACCGGGGAGCTGTTTTTT CASSMDAGATGELFF
TRBD1 NA TRBJ1-4 TRBV28 TGTGCCAGCAGTACCGGACAGGCCCGTGAAAAACTGTTTTTT CASSTGQAREKLFF
NA NA TRBJ2-4 TRBV19 TGTGCCAGTAGGGGAGGAAGTAGGGTGGACATTCAGTACTTC CASRGGSRVDIQYF
NA NA TRBJ2-5 TRBV7-2 TGTGCCAGCAGGCGCCGGGGGAGCGGCGAAGAGACCCAGTACTTC CASRRRGSGEETQYF